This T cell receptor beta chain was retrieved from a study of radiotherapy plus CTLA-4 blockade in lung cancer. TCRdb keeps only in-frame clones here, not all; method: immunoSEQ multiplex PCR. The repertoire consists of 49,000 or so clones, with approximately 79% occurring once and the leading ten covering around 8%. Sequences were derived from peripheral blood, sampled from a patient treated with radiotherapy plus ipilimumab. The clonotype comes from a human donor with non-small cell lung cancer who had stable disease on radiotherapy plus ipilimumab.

The CDR3 DNA follows: TGTGCCAGTATGGGGCACTATCAAGAGACCCAGTACTTC. Translating gives CASMGHYQETQYF. The rearrangement links TRBV19 to TRBJ2-5, with D possibly matching TRBD1 (5 bases). The V gene lost 7 bases and the J gene lost 2 bases, with 11 bases spanning the gap. Germline values: CDR1 LNHDA, CDR2 SQIVND (reference sequence). The CDR3 runs to 13 residues.